The clone carrying this T cell receptor (beta chain) was detected a few times. Its antigen is as yet unknown. It was the library that attached unique molecular identifiers to individual cDNA molecules. TCRdb called the RACE reads again in MiXCR, with one record for every CDR3 protein. Of more than 300,000 distinct CDR3 sequences in the sample, roughly 5% were seen once. This record comes from a study of human T cells and chemical hapten exposure. Findings and limits, study-wide: Alopecia in all donors means immunity may differ from healthy individuals.

The junction had 3 bases not matched to a gene; V was cut back by 5 bases and J by 3 bases. Germline assignment: CDR1 SGHTA and CDR2 FQGNSA. This CDR3 region has 14 residues. Noted time point: pre-sensitization, week 0. The treatment: therapeutic diphenylcyclopropenone sensitization with weekly scalp DPC. Each patch test followed a blood draw. Unfractionated whole blood yielded the extracted total RNA. The chain has TRBV7-2 and TRBJ2-3; 9 bases fit TRBD2. The receptor was isolated from a woman between 45 and 60 years old with alopecia areata. Some clones in this sample may be carry-over from other donors' samples. This specimen consisted of whole blood, obtained in connection with sensitization to the hapten diphenylcyclopropenone (DPC). CDR3 sequence (DNA): TGTGCCAGCAGCCATAGCGGGGGTACAGATACGCAGTATTTT. Translated, it gives CASSHSGGTDTQYF. The full variable domain, completed using reference TRBV7-2 and TRBJ2-3, is GAGVSQSPSNKVTEKGKDVELRCDPISGHTALYWYRQSLGQGLEFLIYFQGNSAPDKSGLPSDRFSAERTGGSVSTLTIQRTQQEDSAVYLCASSHSGGTDTQYFGPGTRLTVL.